The 29 T cell receptor beta chains given below trace back to one sample, sequenced in a study of blood T cells in healthy people across ages. Combining a sample-barcoded 5' primer with a J-beta primer mix, a second PCR ran for roughly 7 to 12 cycles. TCRdb reprocessed the 5' RACE reads with MiXCR, giving one entry per CDR3 protein. The profile shows fewer than 2 million distinct CDR3 sequences, more than 35% of them singletons. Sample: blood. The receptors here all came from a human donor in good health.

The sample holds one count of this clonotype. V and J are TRBV24-1 and TRBJ1-6, with D maybe TRBD1 (5 bases). Germline V lookup: CDR1 KGHDR, CDR2 SFDVKD. V gave up 4 bases and J gave up 14 bases, with 17 bases separating them. The CDR3 is made up of 14 amino acids. CDR3: CATSDSLIGAALHF. The CDR3 DNA reads TGTGCCACCAGTGACTCATTGATAGGGGCGGCCCTCCACTTT.

The CDR3 protein is CASSRVIMSPNQPQHF. CDR3 coding DNA: TGCGCCAGCAGCCGCGTAATAATGAGCCCCAATCAGCCCCAGCATTTT. The chain joins TRBV4-1 to TRBJ1-5; D not resolved. Germline V gene sequence: CDR1 MGHRA, CDR2 YSYEKL. The CDR3 length is 16 residues. Trimming removed 4 bases from V and 3 bases from J, with 16 bases in between.

The table lists this clonotype with a few counts. This CDR3 is CASSSPSPGPDMNTEAFF. The CDR3 DNA sequence: TGTGCCAGCAGCTCTCCGAGCCCGGGACCAGACATGAACACTGAAGCTTTCTTT. The chain links TRBV7-9 to TRBJ1-1; D is perhaps TRBD1 (5 bases). V shed 4 bases and J shed 0 bases, with 21 bases lying between them. CDR3 size: 18 residues. Germline CDR1 and CDR2: SEHNR and FQNEAQ (reference sequence).

CDR3 DNA sequence: TGTGCCAGCAGCCCCACAGAGGGGTTCTACGAGCAGTACTTC. Translation: CASSPTEGFYEQYF. This chain uses TRBV7-6 with TRBJ2-7, with D possibly being TRBD1 or TRBD2 (5 bases each). V shed 5 bases and J shed 3 bases, with 14 bases lying between them. Germline V gene data show CDR1 as SGHVS and CDR2 as FNYEAQ. This CDR3 has 14 amino acids.

V gene TRBV4-1 combines with J gene TRBJ1-2, with 8 bases matching TRBD1. The germline CDR1 and CDR2 sequences are MGHRA and YSYEKL. J lost 3 bases, V lost 2 bases, and 2 bases had no gene match. This CDR3 spans 14 amino acids. The CDR3 DNA reads TGCGCCAGCAGCCAACAGGACAGGGACTATGGCTACACCTTC. Translating it yields CASSQQDRDYGYTF.

This clonotype was seen only a few times. V is TRBV4-2 and J is TRBJ2-7; the D is unclear. V lost 3 bases and J 5 bases, leaving 8 bases between the germline ends. The CDR3 has 12 amino acids. Germline loops: CDR1 LGHNA, CDR2 YNFKEQ. CDR3 sequence reads: CASSQEENEQYF. The CDR3 nucleotides are TGTGCCAGCAGCCAGGAAGAAAACGAGCAGTACTTC.

V is TRBV6-1 and J is TRBJ1-4; a weak D match, TRBD1 (5 bases). The CDR3 is made up of 16 amino acids. Germline loops: CDR1 MNHNS, CDR2 SASEGT. With 2 bases removed from V and 4 bases from J, the gap between germline ends came to 14 bases. In nucleotides, the CDR3 is TGTGCCAGCAGTGAACTCCTGCGGGGGAGTAATGAAAAACTGTTTTTT. Amino acids: CASSELLRGSNEKLFF.

This clonotype was recorded many times. The chain uses TRBV11-2 and TRBJ2-1; D tentatively reads TRBD1 or TRBD2 (5 bases each). This CDR3 has 16 residues. Trimming took off 5 bases at V and 3 bases at J, with 17 bases between the two ends. In germline, CDR1 is SGHAT, CDR2 FQNNGV. The CDR3 here is CASSHGTEYIYNEQFF. The CDR3 DNA is TGTGCCAGCAGCCATGGGACGGAGTATATCTACAATGAGCAGTTCTTC.

This clonotype came up many times. The CDR3 nucleotides are TGTGCCAGCGGGACTAGCGGGGGGGCTCGCGATGAGCAGTTCTTC. It translates to CASGTSGGARDEQFF. This sequence joins TRBV3-1 and TRBJ2-1; 16 positions match TRBD2. Germline trimming cut 8 bases from V and 8 bases from J; bases unmatched to any gene: 6. CDR3 length equals 15 residues. Germline loops: CDR1 LGHDT, CDR2 YNNKEL (reference sequence).

The CDR3 region has the DNA TGCGCCAGCAGCCGAGATGGGGGATTCGAGCAGTACTTC. It translates to CASSRDGGFEQYF. The chain employs TRBV4-3 and TRBJ2-5; TRBD1 or TRBD2 may be the D gene (5 bases each). The end of the DNA is better explained by TRBJ2-7, so the J call may be wrong. Germline lookup yields CDR1 LGHNA and CDR2 YSLEER. The CDR3 loop spans 13 amino acids.

This chain uses TRBV24-1 with TRBJ1-1, with 7 bases lining up with TRBD1. The V gene end was trimmed by 5 bases and the J gene end by 8 bases; junction bases not matched to a gene: 7. CDR1 and CDR2 (germline): KGHDR, SFDVKD. The CDR3 loop spans 13 amino acids. The chain's CDR3 is CATSGPGQLEAFF. The CDR3 nucleotides read TGTGCCACCAGTGGACCGGGACAGTTAGAAGCTTTCTTT.

The table lists this clonotype with a few counts. The chain carries TRBV10-2 and TRBJ2-1; D remains ambiguous. The V and J ends lost 3 bases and 10 bases respectively, with 7 bases between them. Germline V gives CDR1 WSHSY, CDR2 SAAADI. The CDR3 spans 11 residues. CDR3 sequence reads: CASSEYGEQFF. CDR3 bases: TGCGCCAGCAGTGAATACGGCGAGCAGTTCTTC.

This chain links TRBV12-3 or TRBV12-4 with TRBJ1-5; TRBD1 is a possible D gene (5 bases). Deletions cut 6 bases from V and 9 bases from J, with 12 bases between. The CDR3 is made up of 12 amino acids. The CDR3 DNA is TGTGCCAGCAGCTCGGTTCAGGGGCCCCAGCATTTT. Amino acid sequence: CASSSVQGPQHF.

This rearrangement joins TRBV25-1 to TRBJ2-1; 8 bases align to TRBD2. Germline CDR1 is MGHDK and CDR2 is SYGVNS. CDR3 length: 15 residues. The trim removed 3 bases at V and 6 bases at J, leaving 7 bases unmatched. The CDR3 here is CASSEWAGGRNEQFF. For the CDR3, the DNA is TGTGCCAGCAGTGAGTGGGCGGGGGGCCGCAATGAGCAGTTCTTC.

This clonotype was detected many times. This rearrangement joins TRBV7-2 to TRBJ2-5; no clear D. In germline, CDR1 is SGHTA, CDR2 FQGNSA. This CDR3 comprises 11 residues. V dropped 1 base and J dropped 6 bases, with 3 bases sitting between them. The CDR3 loop reads CASSLEQTQYF. In DNA, the CDR3 is TGTGCCAGCAGCTTAGAGCAGACCCAGTACTTC.

The chain carries TRBV20-1 and TRBJ1-1; 8 positions agree with TRBD1. The CDR3 consists of 13 residues. Germline V gene data show CDR1 as DFQATT and CDR2 as SNEGSKA (reference sequence). V lost 6 bases, J lost 7 bases, and 10 bases stayed unmatched. In DNA form, the CDR3 reads TGCAGTGCCCCAGAATACAGGGGGAATGAAGCTTTCTTT. This encodes CSAPEYRGNEAFF.

This chain connects TRBV4-2 to TRBJ1-3; no definite D call. This CDR3 region has 16 residues. Trimming removed 0 bases from V and 0 bases from J, with 9 bases in between. Germline V lookup: CDR1 LGHNA, CDR2 YNFKEQ. The CDR3 DNA reads TGTGCCAGCAGCCAAGAGCCCGGAGACTCTGGAAACACCATATATTTT. This gives the protein CASSQEPGDSGNTIYF.

The V and J genes are TRBV7-2 and TRBJ2-5; D may be TRBD1 or TRBD2 (5 bases each). Germline V CDR1 and CDR2: SGHTA, FQGNSA. V was trimmed by 5 bases and J by 4 bases, leaving 17 bases between them. This CDR3 is 15 amino acids long. The CDR3 DNA reads TGTGCCAGCAGCGCCACAGGCCTGGGACCAGAGACCCAGTACTTC. Translated, it gives CASSATGLGPETQYF. Based on the CDR3 plus reference TRBV7-2 and TRBJ2-5, the full variable domain is GAGVSQSPSNKVTEKGKDVELRCDPISGHTALYWYRQSLGQGLEFLIYFQGNSAPDKSGLPSDRFSAERTGGSVSTLTIQRTQQEDSAVYLCASSATGLGPETQYFGPGTRLLVL.

The chain combines TRBV24-1 with TRBJ2-1, with TRBD1 as a possible D gene (7 bases). The CDR3 is 17 amino acids. V dropped 0 bases and J dropped 2 bases, with 13 bases sitting between them. CDR1 and CDR2 from the germline V gene are KGHDR and SFDVKD. In DNA form, the CDR3 reads TGTGCCACCAGTGATTTGCCTGGCAGGGGGGCCTACAATGAGCAGTTCTTC. It codes for CATSDLPGRGAYNEQFF.

As for this clonotype: The junction departs from the called germline gene at one end, perhaps through a read error. This chain joins TRBV5-5 and TRBJ1-4, with D uncertain. The CDR3 is 16 residues long. The germline V gene encodes CDR1 SGHKS and CDR2 YYEKEE (reference sequence). The CDR3 nucleotides are TGTACCAGCAGCTTGGGCCAGGAGAGGGCTAATGAAAAACTGTTTTTT. It translates to CTSSLGQERANEKLFF.

This chain uses TRBV3-1 with TRBJ2-1; 11 bases are shared with TRBD2. Per the germline V gene, CDR1 is LGHDT and CDR2 is YNNKEL (reference sequence). With 6 bases clipped from V and 10 bases from J, the junction kept 11 bases outside the gene matches. This CDR3 region has 15 residues. The CDR3 here is CASSPTSGVVGEQFF. The CDR3 DNA reads as TGTGCCAGCAGTCCGACTAGCGGGGTTGTAGGGGAGCAGTTCTTC.

The genes are TRBV20-1 and TRBJ2-3; 11 nucleotides line up with TRBD2. In germline, CDR1 is DFQATT, CDR2 SNEGSKA (reference sequence). The CDR3 length is 16 residues. V shed 0 bases and J 2 bases; nucleotides not matched to a gene: 4. The CDR3 DNA is TGCAGTGCTAGAGATGTTAGCGGGGGGGTCACAGATACGCAGTATTTT. Encoded protein: CSARDVSGGVTDTQYF.

V gene TRBV12-3 or TRBV12-4 combines with J gene TRBJ2-5; the match to TRBD2 covers 7 bases. This CDR3 comprises 18 residues. V was clipped by 7 bases and J by 11 bases; unmatched bases: 28. The CDR3 reads CASTSSGGRTRGPEEQYF. The CDR3 bases are TGTGCCAGCACCTCAAGTGGGGGAAGGACTAGAGGGCCGGAAGAGCAGTACTTC.

J is TRBJ2-3 and V is TRBV20-1; 7 nucleotides agree with TRBD1. Germline CDR1 and CDR2: DFQATT and SNEGSKA (reference sequence). V lost 3 bases and J lost 4; bases outside the gene matches: 10. The CDR3 extends over 15 amino acids. The CDR3 sequence: CSARVRAGGPDTQYF. In DNA form, the CDR3 reads TGCAGTGCTAGGGTTCGGGCAGGGGGTCCAGATACGCAGTATTTT.

V usage is TRBV4-2 and J usage is TRBJ2-4; perhaps TRBD1 as D (7 bases). TRBJ2-7 matches the DNA end more closely, so the J call is doubtful. Germline CDR1 is LGHNA and CDR2 is YNFKEQ. The CDR3 contains 15 residues. The CDR3 sequence is CASSYAGGISYEQYF. In DNA, the CDR3 is TGTGCCAGCAGCTATGCAGGGGGGATCTCCTACGAGCAGTACTTC.

The chain recombines TRBV10-3 with TRBJ2-1, with unresolved D. Germline-derived CDR1 and CDR2 are ENHRY and SYGVKD. This CDR3 is 15 amino acids long. V shed 0 bases and J shed 6 bases, with 12 bases lying between them. CDR3 nucleotides: TGTGCCATCAGTGAGTCGGGCTTTCGCCCCAATGAGCAGTTCTTC. It yields the protein CAISESGFRPNEQFF.

About this clonotype itself: Given the absence of the conserved phenylalanine or tryptophan at the CDR3 end, a read error is likely. The rearrangement links TRBV29-1 to TRBJ1-1; D call uncertain. Trimming removed 3 bases from V and 1 base from J, with 6 bases in between. Germline V gene sequence: CDR1 SQVTM, CDR2 ANQGSEA. The CDR3 has 12 amino acids. For the CDR3, the DNA is TGCAGCGTTGATAGACCGAACACTGAAGCTTTCTCT. It codes for CSVDRPNTEAFS.

This clonotype was observed a handful of times. In DNA, the CDR3 is TGTGCCAGCAGCTTAGAACGGTACCAAGAGACCCAGTACTTC. As protein: CASSLERYQETQYF. The J gene is TRBJ2-5, the V gene TRBV7-6; D is undetermined. The CDR3 sequence is 14 residues long. Germline CDR1 reads SGHVS; CDR2 reads FNYEAQ. Trimming removed 1 base at V and 0 bases at J, with 6 bases between.

This clonotype was counted a few times. V is TRBV7-2 and J is TRBJ1-5; a weak D match, TRBD1 (5 bases). V was clipped by 5 bases and J by 3 bases, with 11 bases between them. Looked up from germline, CDR1 is SGHTA and CDR2 is FQGNSA. This CDR3 comprises 14 residues. This CDR3 is CASSAAGLNQPQHF. DNA of the CDR3: TGTGCCAGCAGCGCCGCGGGGCTCAATCAGCCCCAGCATTTT.